Listed below are T cell receptor beta chains from one sample, sequenced in a study of radiation and T cells in renal cell carcinoma. Sequenced by immunoSEQ multiplex PCR; TCRdb stores in-frame clones only, minus some. This sample yields about 150,000 clones, of which roughly 89% are seen a single time; under 15% belongs to the top ten. The specimen was blood, collected from a patient whose treatment included radiotherapy and nephrectomy. These receptors were taken from a woman between 45 and 60 years old with renal cell carcinoma. Each CDR3 is given with its conserved first and last residue. A D gene is named only where the DNA matches it firmly. A clone size is listed for some rows: how often the clone was seen (once, few, many), or a class if it is expanded.

>NA|TRBV5-1|NA|TRBJ2-2
TGCGCCAGCAGTCCAGACTGGAACACCGGGGAGCTGTTTTTT
CASSPDWNTGELFF
>NA|TRBV9|NA|TRBJ1-2
TGTGCCAGCAGCGTAGTTAACAGCTATGGCTACACCTTC
CASSVVNSYGYTF
>NA|TRBV4-2|TRBD1|TRBJ2-7
TGTGCCAGCAGCCAAGGGGGACAGGGGAGACACGAGCAGTACTTC
CASSQGGQGRHEQYF
>NA|TRBV10-1|NA|TRBJ2-3
TGCGCCAGCAGCGGGGGACGGGCCACAGATACGCAGTATTTT
CASSGGRATDTQYF
>NA|TRBV5-1|NA|TRBJ2-7
TGCGCCAGCAGCCTTGAAGGCGACGAGCAGTACTTC
CASSLEGDEQYF
>NA|TRBV7-9|NA|TRBJ1-1
TGTGCCAGCACAGGGCTGAACACTGAAGCTTTCTTT
CASTGLNTEAFF
>once|TRBV30|TRBD1|TRBJ1-4
TGTGCCGGCCAGGGGGCTAATGAAAAACTGTTTTTT
CAGQGANEKLFF
>NA|TRBV7-2|TRBD1|TRBJ2-5
TGTGCCAGCAGCCTAGGGACAGCCTTCCAAGAGACCCAGTACTTC
CASSLGTAFQETQYF
>NA|TRBV5-5|NA|TRBJ1-5
TGTGCCAGCAGCGGAGGGTTCGGGGTTTTGAGTCAGCCCCAGCATTTT
CASSGGFGVLSQPQHF
>NA|TRBV5-4|TRBD2|TRBJ2-3
TGTGCCAGCAGTCAAGAGTCCGGGGGGGCAGATACGCAGTATTTT
CASSQESGGADTQYF
>NA|TRBV9|TRBD1|TRBJ1-1
TGTGCCAGCAGCGATGGACAGGGGTACACTGAAGCTTTCTTT
CASSDGQGYTEAFF
>NA|TRBV5-1|TRBD1|TRBJ1-5
TGCGCCAGCCCCCCAGGGGGGTGGCGACAGCCCCAGCATTTT
CASPPGGWRQPQHF
>NA|TRBV5-1|NA|TRBJ2-3
TGCGCCAGCAGCTTGGTCGGGGGGCCGAGGAGTGGGAATACGCAGTATTTT
CASSLVGGPRSGNTQYF
>NA|TRBV4-3|NA|TRBJ1-1
TGCGCCAGCAGCCAAGATGGGCCTTTCATGGTCACTGAAGCTTTCTTT
CASSQDGPFMVTEAFF
>NA|TRBV25-1|TRBD1|TRBJ1-2
TGTGCCAGCAGTGATGCTACAGGGGGCTCTACGTTCTATGGCTACACCTTC
CASSDATGGSTFYGYTF
>NA|TRBV6-5|NA|TRBJ2-7
TGTGCCAGCAGTCAGGGAGGCTTTGGCCCCTCCGAGCAGTACTTC
CASSQGGFGPSEQYF
>NA|TRBV27|NA|TRBJ2-7
TGTGCCAGCAGGAAATACACACGGGCGACAGGAACCTACGAGCAGTACTTC
CASRKYTRATGTYEQYF
>NA|TRBV7-9|TRBD2|TRBJ2-3
TGTGCCAGCAGCTCACGGACTAGCGGGGGCACAGATACGCAGTATTTT
CASSSRTSGGTDTQYF
>NA|TRBV4-3|NA|TRBJ1-3
TGCGCCAGCAGCCAAGAGGGCCGAACTAGCTCTGGAAACACCATATATTTT
CASSQEGRTSSGNTIYF